Sequencing of this T cell receptor (beta chain) was carried out in a study of T cell responses to AZD1222 COVID-19 vaccine. On the study more broadly: Second doses that came at about 4 or about 12 weeks were put together.

Generated by immunoSEQ multiplex PCR, the TCRdb table keeps only in-frame clones and is missing some. The data show approximately 150,000 clones, around 93% seen once. Germline values: CDR1 WNHNN, CDR2 SYGVQD (reference sequence). Trimming cost V 2 bases and J 10 bases; bases outside gene matches: 6. The length of the CDR3 is 13 residues. The TCR originated in an adult in good health. The specimen comprised peripheral blood, sampled on day 0 of AZD1222 vaccination. This chain connects TRBV10-1 to TRBJ2-7; 9 bases line up with TRBD1. Here the CDR3 DNA reads TGCGCCAGCAGTGAGGCGTTGGACAGGGGTCAGTACTTC. Translation gives CASSEALDRGQYF.